Each of the 18 T cell receptor beta chains below was sequenced from the same sample in a study of blood T cell repertoires in COVID-19. Clones were read by immunoSEQ multiplex PCR, and TCRdb kept only the in-frame ones, dropping some. Of approximately 35,000 clones in the sample, more than 70% were seen once. What was sequenced was peripheral blood. The receptors come from a human donor in a cohort sampled during active COVID-19.

The chain joins TRBV7-9 to TRBJ1-2, with a possible D match to TRBD1 (5 bases). With 0 bases removed from V and 5 bases from J, the gap between germline ends came to 13 bases. The CDR3 consists of 15 residues. Germline CDR1 and CDR2: SEHNR and FQNEAQ (reference sequence). The DNA for the CDR3 is TGTGCCAGCAGCTTAGCGCTGACAGAAAGTTATGGCTACACCTTC. Protein: CASSLALTESYGYTF.

The CDR3 is CASSLTVSYGYTF. As DNA, the CDR3 is TGTGCCAGCAGCTTGACAGTCAGCTATGGCTACACCTTC. The chain recombines TRBV5-4 with TRBJ1-2; D gene uncertain. In germline, CDR1 is SGHNT, CDR2 YYREEE (reference sequence). This CDR3 has 13 residues. Between the trimmed V and J ends, which lost 1 base and 4 bases, there was a span of 8 bases.

The chain couples TRBV6-2 or TRBV6-3 to TRBJ1-6, with 9 bases lining up with TRBD1. The J segment lost 6 bases and the V segment lost 6 bases, leaving 3 bases of the junction unmatched. Germline CDR1 and CDR2: MNHEY and SVGEGT. The CDR3 loop spans 14 amino acids. CDR3 protein: CASSLDRGNSPLHF. CDR3 coding DNA: TGTGCCAGCAGCCTGGACAGGGGTAATTCACCCCTCCACTTT.

V is TRBV6-5 and J is TRBJ2-3; 7 bases agree with TRBD1. The germline V gene encodes CDR1 MNHEY and CDR2 SVGAGI. V lost 6 bases and J lost 5; bases outside the gene matches: 5. The CDR3 has 13 residues. CDR3 nucleotides: TGTGCCAGCAGGACAGGACAGGAAGATACGCAGTATTTT. Protein product: CASRTGQEDTQYF.

CDR3 sequence: CASSEFRGREKLFF. The CDR3 DNA sequence: TGTGCCAGCAGTGAATTTAGGGGGCGGGAAAAACTGTTTTTT. The V gene is TRBV25-1, the J gene TRBJ1-4; 7 bases line up with TRBD1. The V gene end was trimmed by 1 base and the J gene end by 8 bases; junction bases not matched to a gene: 4. The CDR3 consists of 14 residues. The V gene's germline CDR1 is MGHDK and CDR2 SYGVNS.

CDR3 loop: CASSQTRAAKNTEAFF. The CDR3 DNA reads as TGTGCCAGCAGCCAAACCAGGGCAGCTAAGAACACTGAAGCTTTCTTT. The chain joins TRBV7-8 to TRBJ1-1; D perhaps matches TRBD1 (5 bases). Trimming took off 5 bases at V and 1 base at J, with 17 bases between the two ends. The germline gives CDR1 SGHVS, CDR2 FQNEAQ. This CDR3 is 16 amino acids long.

The genes are TRBV24-1 and TRBJ1-5, with 10 bases identical to TRBD1. CDR3 size: 16 residues. J gave up 5 bases and V 3 bases, and 6 bases lay outside the gene matches. The germline CDR1 and CDR2 sequences are KGHDR and SFDVKD. CDR3 DNA: TGTGCCACCAGTGATGCCGGGACAGGGGATCATCAGCCCCAGCATTTT. Translating it yields CATSDAGTGDHQPQHF.

The chain uses TRBV27 and TRBJ1-1, with D hard to call. V gave up 3 bases and J gave up 5 bases, with 13 bases separating them. The CDR3 spans 14 residues. Germline V gene lookup returns CDR1 MNHEY and CDR2 SMNVEV (reference sequence). The CDR3 DNA is TGTGCCAGCAGTTTCGGGTTCGGTTGGACTGAAGCTTTCTTT. It specifies CASSFGFGWTEAFF.

The rearrangement uses TRBV19 and TRBJ1-1; 9 bases are shared with TRBD1. Germline loops: CDR1 LNHDA, CDR2 SQIVND (reference sequence). J was trimmed by 4 bases and V by 9 bases; bases with no gene match: 12. The CDR3 spans 15 residues. Written as DNA, the CDR3 is TGTGCCAGCCGGGACAGGGCATTTTTCAGCACTGAAGCTTTCTTT. It codes for CASRDRAFFSTEAFF.

CDR3 protein: CASSAAGVTQYF. The CDR3, as DNA: TGTGCCAGCAGCGCAGCGGGGGTTACGCAGTATTTT. This rearrangement joins TRBV12-3 or TRBV12-4 to TRBJ2-3, with 8 nucleotides matching TRBD2. CDR3 length equals 12 residues. V shed 6 bases, J shed 8 bases, and the junction held 4 bases outside the gene matches.

This chain connects TRBV21-1 to TRBJ2-7; TRBD1 is the table's D call and was not checked against the DNA. TRBV21-1 is a pseudogene segment. The CDR3 contains 16 residues. CDR3 region: CASSKEGCRGSYEQYF. CDR3 coding DNA: TGTGCCAGCAGCAAAGAAGGTTGCAGGGGGTCCTACGAGCAGTACTTC.

Only a few counts were recorded for this clone. V and J are TRBV12-3 or TRBV12-4 and TRBJ2-7; tentative D call: TRBD1 (6 bases). Deletions cut 6 bases from V and 6 bases from J, with 15 bases between. The CDR3 length is 13 residues. The CDR3 protein is CASRTGLAREQYF. The CDR3 DNA sequence: TGTGCCAGCAGGACAGGATTAGCGCGCGAGCAGTACTTC.

The V call is TRBV2, the J call TRBJ1-4; a weak D match, TRBD1 (6 bases). The CDR3 spans 13 residues. V dropped 8 bases and J dropped 3 bases, with 10 bases sitting between them. Germline V gene sequence: CDR1 SNHLY, CDR2 FYNNEI. CDR3 DNA: TGTGCCAGCTCCGGACAGCCTAATGAAAAACTGTTTTTT. It is translated as CASSGQPNEKLFF.

The rearrangement uses TRBV19 and TRBJ2-3; 9 bases map to TRBD1. CDR1 is LNHDA and CDR2 is SQIVND in the germline V gene (reference sequence). Trimming at V came to 10 bases and at J to 6 bases, leaving 8 bases not matched to a gene. The CDR3 loop spans 13 amino acids. The CDR3 DNA reads TGTGCCACTCAGGACAGGGGAAGGGATACGCAGTATTTT. The encoded protein is CATQDRGRDTQYF.

The chain recombines TRBV6-2 or TRBV6-3 with TRBJ1-4; D call uncertain. Germline V gene data show CDR1 as MNHEY and CDR2 as SVGEGT. Trimming removed 6 bases from V and 0 bases from J, with 11 bases in between. The CDR3 length is 15 residues. The DNA for the CDR3 is TGTGCCAGCAGCCCTGGGCTTACAACTAATGAAAAACTGTTTTTT. Amino acids: CASSPGLTTNEKLFF.

V is TRBV21-1 and J is TRBJ1-5; TRBD1 was called by the table and not checked on the DNA. TRBV21-1 is flagged as a pseudogene. The CDR3 consists of 17 residues. The CDR3 protein is CAPCGEGGTRRDQPQHF. CDR3 coding DNA: TGTGCCCCCTGTGGGGAAGGGGGCACGCGAAGAGATCAGCCCCAGCATTTT.

The V and J genes are TRBV9 and TRBJ2-5, with 11 bases fitting TRBD1. The CDR3 loop spans 13 amino acids. Germline CDR1 SGDLS, CDR2 YYNGEE. Trimming cost V 7 bases and J 5 bases; bases outside gene matches: 4. The CDR3 bases are TGTGCCAGCGGGGACAGGGGGACGGAGACCCAGTACTTC. Protein sequence: CASGDRGTETQYF.

The rearrangement links TRBV2 to TRBJ1-5, with D perhaps matching TRBD1 (5 bases). This CDR3 is 14 amino acids long. The V gene lost 4 bases and the J gene lost 0 bases, with 7 bases spanning the gap. Per the germline V gene, CDR1 is SNHLY and CDR2 is FYNNEI. The chain's CDR3 is CASSGGDSNQPQHF. For the CDR3, the DNA is TGTGCCAGCAGTGGGGGGGATAGCAATCAGCCCCAGCATTTT. The full variable domain, rest sourced from reference TRBV2 and TRBJ1-5, is EPEVTQTPSHQVTQMGQEVILRCVPISNHLYFYWYRQILGQKVEFLVSFYNNEISEKSEIFDDQFSVERPDGSNFTLKIRSTKLEDSAMYFCASSGGDSNQPQHFGDGTRLSIL.